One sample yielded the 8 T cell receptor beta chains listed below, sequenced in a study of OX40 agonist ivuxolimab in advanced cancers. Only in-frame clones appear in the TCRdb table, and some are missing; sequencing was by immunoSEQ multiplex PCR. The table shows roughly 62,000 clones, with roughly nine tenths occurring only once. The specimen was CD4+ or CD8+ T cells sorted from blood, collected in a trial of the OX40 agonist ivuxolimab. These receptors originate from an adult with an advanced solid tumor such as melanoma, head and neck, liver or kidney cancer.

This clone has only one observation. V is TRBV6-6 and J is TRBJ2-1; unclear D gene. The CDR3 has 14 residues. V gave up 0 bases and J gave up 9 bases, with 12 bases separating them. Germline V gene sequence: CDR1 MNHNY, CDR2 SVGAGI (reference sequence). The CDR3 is CASSYSSANGEQFF. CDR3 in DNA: TGTGCCAGCAGTTACTCCTCTGCGAACGGTGAGCAGTTCTTC.

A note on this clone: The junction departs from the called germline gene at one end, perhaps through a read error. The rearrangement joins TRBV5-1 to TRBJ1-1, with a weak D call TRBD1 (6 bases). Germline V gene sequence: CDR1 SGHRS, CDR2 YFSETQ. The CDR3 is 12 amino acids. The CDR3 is CASSYRVTEAFF. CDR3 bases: TGTGCCAGCAGTTACAGGGTCACTGAAGCTTTCTTT.

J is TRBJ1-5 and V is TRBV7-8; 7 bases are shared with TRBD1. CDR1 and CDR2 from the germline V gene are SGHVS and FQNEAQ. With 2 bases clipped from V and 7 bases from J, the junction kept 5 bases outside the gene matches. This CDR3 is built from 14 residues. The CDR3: CASSLIQGNQPQHF. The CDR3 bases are TGTGCCAGCAGCTTAATACAGGGGAACCAGCCCCAGCATTTT.

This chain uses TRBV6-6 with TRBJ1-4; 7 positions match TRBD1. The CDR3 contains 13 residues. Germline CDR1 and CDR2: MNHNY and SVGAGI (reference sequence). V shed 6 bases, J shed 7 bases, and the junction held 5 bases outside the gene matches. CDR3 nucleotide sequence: TGTGCCAGCAGACAGGGGTTGAGTGAAAAACTGTTTTTT. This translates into CASRQGLSEKLFF.

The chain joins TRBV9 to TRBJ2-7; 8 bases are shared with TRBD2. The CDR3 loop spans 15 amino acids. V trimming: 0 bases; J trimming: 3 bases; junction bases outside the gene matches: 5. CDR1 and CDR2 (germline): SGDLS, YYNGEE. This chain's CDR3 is CASSVASGPLYEQYF. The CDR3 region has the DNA TGTGCCAGCAGCGTAGCTAGCGGGCCGCTCTACGAGCAGTACTTC.

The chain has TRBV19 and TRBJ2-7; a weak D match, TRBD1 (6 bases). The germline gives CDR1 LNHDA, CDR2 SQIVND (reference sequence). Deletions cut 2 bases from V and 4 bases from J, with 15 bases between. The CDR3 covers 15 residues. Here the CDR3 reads CASSISSGRGYEQYF. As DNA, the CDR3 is TGTGCCAGTAGTATAAGTTCAGGCAGGGGTTACGAGCAGTACTTC.

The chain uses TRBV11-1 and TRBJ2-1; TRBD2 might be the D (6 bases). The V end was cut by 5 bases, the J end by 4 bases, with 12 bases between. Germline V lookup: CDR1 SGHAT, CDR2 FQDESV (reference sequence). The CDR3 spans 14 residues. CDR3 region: CASSLGTLYNEQFF. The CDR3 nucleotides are TGTGCCAGCAGCCTGGGGACTCTTTACAATGAGCAGTTCTTC.

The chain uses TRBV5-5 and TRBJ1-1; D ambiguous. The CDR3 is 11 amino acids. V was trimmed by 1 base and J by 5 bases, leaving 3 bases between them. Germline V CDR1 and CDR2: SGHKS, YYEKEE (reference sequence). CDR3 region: CASSLRTEAFF. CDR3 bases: TGTGCCAGCAGCTTGAGAACTGAAGCTTTCTTT.